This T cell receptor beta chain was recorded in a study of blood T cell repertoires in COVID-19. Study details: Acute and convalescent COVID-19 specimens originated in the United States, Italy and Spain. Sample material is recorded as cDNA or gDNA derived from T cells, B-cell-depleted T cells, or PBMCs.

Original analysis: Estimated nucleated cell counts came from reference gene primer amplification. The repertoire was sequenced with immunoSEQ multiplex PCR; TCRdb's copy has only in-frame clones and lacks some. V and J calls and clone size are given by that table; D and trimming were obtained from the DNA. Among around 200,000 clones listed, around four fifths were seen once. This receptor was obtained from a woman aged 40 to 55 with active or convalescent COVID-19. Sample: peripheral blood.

This CDR3 reads CASSLAMGGSGNTIYF. The CDR3 nucleotides are TGTGCCAGCAGCTTAGCCATGGGAGGCTCTGGAAACACCATATATTTT. The V call is TRBV7-6, the J call TRBJ1-3; D ambiguous. The germline V gene encodes CDR1 SGHVS and CDR2 FNYEAQ. With 0 bases removed from V and 0 bases from J, the gap between germline ends came to 9 bases. The CDR3 runs to 16 residues.